These 13 T cell receptor beta chains originate from one sample sequenced in a study of T cell responses to AZD1222 COVID-19 vaccine. Clones were sequenced by immunoSEQ multiplex PCR, and TCRdb holds only the in-frame ones, with some missing. The table has roughly 200,000 clones, about 93% seen once. The sequences come from peripheral blood, collected on day 0 of MenACWY control vaccination. These receptors were collected from an adult in good health.

The rearrangement uses TRBV12-3 or TRBV12-4 and TRBJ2-1; D remains ambiguous. V lost 8 bases and J lost 5, with 13 bases in between. This CDR3 has 13 residues. The CDR3 region has the DNA TGTGCCAGCGGGTGGACCACTAACAATGAGCAGTTCTTC. It translates to CASGWTTNNEQFF.

The gene calls are TRBV6-5 and TRBJ1-5; D is perhaps TRBD1 (6 bases). Germline lookup yields CDR1 MNHEY and CDR2 SVGAGI. The CDR3 has 15 residues. V lost 6 bases and J 0 bases, leaving 12 bases between the germline ends. The CDR3 loop reads CASRTGTSSNQPQHF. CDR3 bases: TGTGCCAGCAGAACAGGGACGAGTAGCAATCAGCCCCAGCATTTT.

This chain links TRBV11-2 with TRBJ1-1; unclear D gene. CDR1 and CDR2 (germline): SGHAT, FQNNGV. Trimming took 2 bases from V and 0 from J, leaving 4 bases between them. This CDR3 comprises 13 residues. The CDR3 is CASSLRLNTEAFF. For the CDR3, the DNA is TGTGCCAGCAGCTTAAGGTTGAACACTGAAGCTTTCTTT.

This clone showed up just once. The rearrangement links TRBV13 to TRBJ1-1, with 10 nucleotides matching TRBD1. The CDR3 has 15 amino acids. CDR1 is PRHDT and CDR2 is FYEKMQ in the germline V gene (reference sequence). The V and J ends lost 5 bases and 1 base, in that order; junction bases with no gene match: 4. The chain's CDR3 is CASSSWTGGNTEAFF. CDR3 sequence (DNA): TGTGCCAGCAGCAGCTGGACAGGGGGGAACACTGAAGCTTTCTTT.

The table lists this clone with a few counts. The rearrangement joins TRBV6-6 to TRBJ1-5; D unclear. V dropped 5 bases and J dropped 2 bases, with 13 bases sitting between them. CDR1 MNHNY and CDR2 SVGAGI come from the germline V gene (reference sequence). The length of the CDR3 is 15 residues. Here the CDR3 reads CASSQTGAGNQPQHF. The CDR3, as DNA: TGTGCCAGCAGTCAGACGGGTGCGGGCAATCAGCCCCAGCATTTT.

This chain uses TRBV7-9 with TRBJ2-1; 8 bases line up with TRBD1. Germline V gives CDR1 SEHNR, CDR2 FQNEAQ (reference sequence). Trimming removed 5 bases from V and 5 bases from J; junction bases left unmatched: 5. The CDR3 sequence is 14 residues long. CDR3 DNA: TGTGCCAGCAGCGAGGGACAGGACCACAATGAGCAGTTCTTC. Translated: CASSEGQDHNEQFF.

The chain combines TRBV11-2 with TRBJ1-4; no firm D call. The CDR3 totals 14 residues. Trimming stripped 0 bases from V and 5 bases from J, with 7 bases between. Germline V gives CDR1 SGHAT, CDR2 FQNNGV. DNA of the CDR3: TGTGCCAGCAGCTTAGATCGAGGGAATGAAAAACTGTTTTTT. Its protein product is CASSLDRGNEKLFF.

A word on this clone: Within the sample, other DNA sequences also encode this same CDR3. J is TRBJ1-4 and V is TRBV7-2; possibly TRBD1 for D (5 bases). Trimming stripped 0 bases from V and 8 bases from J, with 10 bases between. The CDR3 length is 14 residues. Per germline, CDR1 SGHTA and CDR2 FQGNSA. The CDR3 is CASSLAGPGEKLFF. The DNA of the CDR3 is TGTGCCAGCAGCTTAGCGGGGCCGGGAGAAAAACTGTTTTTT.

V usage is TRBV29-1 and J usage is TRBJ2-2, with a possible D match to TRBD1 (5 bases). This CDR3 has 14 amino acids. Trimming stripped 6 bases from V and 1 base from J, with 12 bases between. CDR1 and CDR2 (germline): SQVTM, ANQGSEA. This CDR3 is CSVAGLRNTGELFF. CDR3 nucleotide sequence: TGCAGCGTAGCAGGGTTACGGAACACCGGGGAGCTGTTTTTT.

V gene TRBV27 combines with J gene TRBJ1-2, with D possibly matching TRBD1 (6 bases). Trimming pared 0 bases from V and 3 bases from J, leaving 8 bases between. Germline V CDR1 and CDR2: MNHEY, SMNVEV (reference sequence). The CDR3 contains 14 residues. This CDR3 reads CASSLSRGHYGYTF. The CDR3 DNA reads TGTGCCAGCAGTTTATCACGGGGGCACTATGGCTACACCTTC.

A few counts support this clone. The V gene is TRBV3-1 (or the pseudogene TRBV3-2), the J gene TRBJ1-2, with D uncertain. Germline lookup yields CDR1 LGHDT and CDR2 YNNKEL (reference sequence). This CDR3 region has 12 residues. V shed 2 bases and J shed 8 bases, with 9 bases lying between them. DNA of the CDR3: TGTGCCAGCAGCCAATCCGGCCTGGGCTACACCTTC. This gives the protein CASSQSGLGYTF.

V and J are TRBV4-1 and TRBJ2-2; possible D gene TRBD1, 6 bases. Per germline, CDR1 MGHRA and CDR2 YSYEKL. Trimming took 4 bases from V and 2 from J, leaving 20 bases between them. The CDR3 consists of 18 residues. This CDR3 is CASSRIFPMGANTGELFF. The CDR3 coding sequence is TGCGCCAGCAGCCGTATATTTCCTATGGGGGCCAACACCGGGGAGCTGTTTTTT.

The gene calls are TRBV19 and TRBJ1-6; possible D gene TRBD1, 6 bases. V gave up 10 bases and J gave up 0 bases, with 13 bases separating them. The CDR3 has 15 amino acids. Germline V gene sequence: CDR1 LNHDA, CDR2 SQIVND (reference sequence). CDR3 DNA: TGTGCCACCCGGACAGCCAGCTCCTATAATTCACCCCTCCACTTT. Encoded protein: CATRTASSYNSPLHF. Looking up the rest from reference TRBV19 and TRBJ1-6 gives the full variable domain: DGGITQSPKYLFRKEGQNVTLSCEQNLNHDAMYWYRQDPGQGLRLIYYSQIVNDFQKGDIAEGYSVSREKKESFPLTVTSAQKNPTAFYLCATRTASSYNSPLHFGNGTRLTVT.